Listed here is a single T cell receptor beta chain. The target antigen is unknown. The data derive from a study of graft-versus-host responses after intestinal transplantation. Across the study: Multivisceral, liver-intestinal, or isolated intestinal grafts went to recipients.

Assay: immunoSEQ multiplex PCR; the TCRdb copy retains only in-frame clones and omits some. The sample carries around 8,400 clones, around 72% recorded once. From the graft tissue, intraepithelial and lamina propria lymphocytes were released through processing. Broader study findings: Graft-donor T cell macrochimerism in patients accompanied high graft-versus-host to host-versus-graft clonal ratios in allografts. Early post-transplant falls in HvG clones accompanied the peak levels of circulating GvH clones.

This sequence was found in a human patient who received an intestinal transplant, so some T cells may come from the graft donor. Sequences were derived from ileum tissue, sampled approximately 490 days after intestinal transplant.

The CDR3 sequence is CASSAQGAETQYF. The CDR3 nucleotides are TGTGCCAGTAGTGCACAGGGGGCTGAGACCCAGTACTTC. The genes are TRBV19 and TRBJ2-5; 9 nucleotides agree with TRBD1. CDR1 and CDR2 from the germline V gene are LNHDA and SQIVND (reference sequence). The ends lost 5 bases at V and 5 bases at J; junction bases unmatched: 3. The length of the CDR3 is 13 residues.